The 3 T cell receptor beta chains below all came from one sample that was sequenced in a study of blood T cell repertoires in COVID-19. Here immunoSEQ multiplex PCR was the method, and the copy in TCRdb shows in-frame clones only, minus some. The sample lists around 170,000 clones, over 80% occurring once. Input material: peripheral blood. All receptors come from a man between 65 and 79 years old who had recovered from COVID-19.

The rearrangement uses TRBV29-1 and TRBJ2-1, with a tentative D call TRBD2 (5 bases). Germline-derived CDR1 and CDR2 are SQVTM and ANQGSEA. This CDR3 has 12 amino acids. Trimming took off 7 bases at V and 3 bases at J, with 10 bases between the two ends. The CDR3 nucleotides are TGCAGCGCCATCCGGGACTACAATGAGCAGTTCTTC. Its translation: CSAIRDYNEQFF.

Details on this clone: Its ends do not fully match the called genes, so a read error is possible. This chain connects TRBV7-2 to TRBJ1-3; unclear D gene. The germline gives CDR1 SGHTA, CDR2 FQGNSA. The CDR3 length is 17 residues. Here the CDR3 reads CASSLAPGDHSGNTIYF. The CDR3 DNA sequence: TGTGCCAGCAGCCTAGCCCCCGGGGATCACTCTGGAAACACCATATATTTT. Filled out from reference TRBV7-2 and TRBJ1-3, the complete variable domain reads GAGVSQSPSNKVTEKGKDVELRCDPISGHTALYWYRQSLGQGLEFLIYFQGNSAPDKSGLPSDRFSAERTGGSVSTLTIQRTQQEDSAVYLCASSLAPGDHSGNTIYFGEGSWLTVV.

V is TRBV6-6 and J is TRBJ2-7, with 10 bases matching TRBD1. The CDR3 loop spans 17 amino acids. V lost 5 bases, J lost 4 bases, and 14 bases stayed unmatched. Germline-derived CDR1 and CDR2 are MNHNY and SVGAGI (reference sequence). The CDR3 sequence is CASSPDRGSLTTYEQYF. The CDR3 DNA reads as TGTGCCAGCAGTCCGGACAGGGGGTCCCTTACTACGTACGAGCAGTACTTC.